The clone carrying this TCR beta chain appeared a few times. Its antigen remains unidentified. A J-beta primer mix and a sample-barcoded 5' primer were used in a second PCR of about 6 to 12 cycles. TCRdb used MiXCR to reprocess the 5' RACE reads, holding one entry per CDR3 protein. This sample has 700,000 to 900,000 distinct CDR3 sequences, with 25% to 30% found just once. This specimen comes from a study of blood T cells in healthy people across ages. Findings and limits, study-wide: Age advanced and TCR beta diversity per million T cells fell, roughly linearly. Percentage of naive T cells showed a strong correlation with TCR beta diversity.

In addition, the sample was reused for a study of T cells of mothers and their children.

The sequence was collected from a boy aged 5 to 17 in good health. Input material: blood.

The CDR3 loop is CASSFAGEKTQYF. CDR3 coding DNA: TGTGCCAGCAGTTTCGCGGGGGAAAAGACCCAGTACTTC. The chain recombines TRBV12-3 or TRBV12-4 with TRBJ2-5, with 7 bases matching TRBD2. Germline trimming cut 3 bases from V and 6 bases from J; bases unmatched to any gene: 4. The CDR3 has 13 residues.